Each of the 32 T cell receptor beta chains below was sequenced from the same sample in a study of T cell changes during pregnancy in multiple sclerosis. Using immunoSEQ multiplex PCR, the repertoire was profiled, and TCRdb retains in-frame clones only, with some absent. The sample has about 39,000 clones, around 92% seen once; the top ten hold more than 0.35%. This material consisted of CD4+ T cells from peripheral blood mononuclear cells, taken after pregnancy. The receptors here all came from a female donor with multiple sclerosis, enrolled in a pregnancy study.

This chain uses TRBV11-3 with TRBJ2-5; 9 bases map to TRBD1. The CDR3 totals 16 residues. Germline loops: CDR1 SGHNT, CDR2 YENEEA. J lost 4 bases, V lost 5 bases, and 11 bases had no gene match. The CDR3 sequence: CASSPGTGSQGETQYF. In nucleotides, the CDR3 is TGTGCCAGCAGCCCAGGGACAGGGTCGCAGGGAGAGACCCAGTACTTC.

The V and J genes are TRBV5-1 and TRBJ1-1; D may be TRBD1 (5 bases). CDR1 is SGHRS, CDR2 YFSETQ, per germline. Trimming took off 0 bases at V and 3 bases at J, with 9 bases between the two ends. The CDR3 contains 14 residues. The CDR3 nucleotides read TGCGCCAGCAGCTTGGTTGGGGCTGACACTGAAGCTTTCTTT. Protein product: CASSLVGADTEAFF. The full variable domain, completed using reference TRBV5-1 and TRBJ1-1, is KAGVTQTPRYLIKTRGQQVTLSCSPISGHRSVSWYQQTPGQGLQFLFEYFSETQRNKGNFPGRFSGRQFSNSRSEMNVSTLELGDSALYLCASSLVGADTEAFFGQGTRLTVV.

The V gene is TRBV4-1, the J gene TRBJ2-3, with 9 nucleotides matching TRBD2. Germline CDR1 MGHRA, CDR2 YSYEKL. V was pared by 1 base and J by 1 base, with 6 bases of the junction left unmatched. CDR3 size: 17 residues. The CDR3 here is CASSQVLAGVGTDTQYF. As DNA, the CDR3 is TGCGCCAGCAGCCAAGTGTTAGCGGGGGTTGGCACAGATACGCAGTATTTT.

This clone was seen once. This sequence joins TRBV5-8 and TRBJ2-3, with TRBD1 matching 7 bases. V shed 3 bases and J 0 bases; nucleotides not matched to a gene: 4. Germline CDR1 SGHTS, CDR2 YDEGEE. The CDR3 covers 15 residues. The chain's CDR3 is CASSSDRPSTDTQYF. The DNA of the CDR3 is TGTGCCAGCAGCTCGGACAGGCCTAGCACAGATACGCAGTATTTT.

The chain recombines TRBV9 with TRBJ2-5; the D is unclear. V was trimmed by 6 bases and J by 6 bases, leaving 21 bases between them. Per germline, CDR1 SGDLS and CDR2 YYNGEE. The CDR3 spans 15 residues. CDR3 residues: CASNAIPGPSQTQYF. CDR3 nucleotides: TGTGCCAGCAACGCCATCCCGGGTCCCTCGCAGACCCAGTACTTC.

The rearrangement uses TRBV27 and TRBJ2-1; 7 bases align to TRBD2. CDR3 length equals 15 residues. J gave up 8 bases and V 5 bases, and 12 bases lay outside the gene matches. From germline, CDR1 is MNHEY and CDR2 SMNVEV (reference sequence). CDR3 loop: CASSTRLAGDYEQFF. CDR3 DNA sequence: TGTGCCAGCAGTACGCGATTGGCGGGGGACTATGAGCAGTTCTTC.

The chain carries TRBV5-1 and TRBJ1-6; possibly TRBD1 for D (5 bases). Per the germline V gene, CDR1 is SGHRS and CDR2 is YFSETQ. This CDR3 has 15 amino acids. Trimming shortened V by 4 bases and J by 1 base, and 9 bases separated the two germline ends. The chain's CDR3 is CASSPDRSYNSPLHF. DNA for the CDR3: TGCGCCAGCAGCCCCGACAGATCCTATAATTCACCCCTCCACTTT.

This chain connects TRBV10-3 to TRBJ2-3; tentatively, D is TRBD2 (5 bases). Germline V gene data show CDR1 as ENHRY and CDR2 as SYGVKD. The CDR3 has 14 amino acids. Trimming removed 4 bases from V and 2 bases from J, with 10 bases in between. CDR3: CAISAELVTDTQYF. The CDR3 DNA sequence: TGTGCCATCAGTGCAGAACTAGTCACAGATACGCAGTATTTT.

CDR3 region: CASSLSYGDTQYF. The CDR3 DNA sequence: TGCGCCAGCAGCTTGTCATACGGGGATACGCAGTATTTT. V and J are TRBV5-1 and TRBJ2-3, with no clear D. Trimming removed 1 base from V and 6 bases from J, with 9 bases in between. Germline V CDR1 and CDR2: SGHRS, YFSETQ. This CDR3 contains 13 residues.

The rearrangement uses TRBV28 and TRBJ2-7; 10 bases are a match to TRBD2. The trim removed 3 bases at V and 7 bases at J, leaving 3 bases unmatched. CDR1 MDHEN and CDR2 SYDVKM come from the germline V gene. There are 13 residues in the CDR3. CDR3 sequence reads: CASSFGLAEEQYF. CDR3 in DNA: TGTGCCAGCAGTTTCGGACTAGCGGAAGAGCAGTACTTC.

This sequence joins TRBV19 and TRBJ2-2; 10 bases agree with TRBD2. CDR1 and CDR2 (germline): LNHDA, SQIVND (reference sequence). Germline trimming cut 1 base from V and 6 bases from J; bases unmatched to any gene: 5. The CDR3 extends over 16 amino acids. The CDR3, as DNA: TGTGCCAGTAGTATAGCGAGCGGGGGGGCTCCCGGGGAGCTGTTTTTT. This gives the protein CASSIASGGAPGELFF.

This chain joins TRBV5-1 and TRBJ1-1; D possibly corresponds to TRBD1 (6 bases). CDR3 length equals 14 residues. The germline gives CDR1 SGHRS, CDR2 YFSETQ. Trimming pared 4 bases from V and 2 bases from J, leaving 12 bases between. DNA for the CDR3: TGCGCCAGCAGCGAGGGACACACTAACACTGAAGCTTTCTTT. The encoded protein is CASSEGHTNTEAFF. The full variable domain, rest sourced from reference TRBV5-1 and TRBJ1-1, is KAGVTQTPRYLIKTRGQQVTLSCSPISGHRSVSWYQQTPGQGLQFLFEYFSETQRNKGNFPGRFSGRQFSNSRSEMNVSTLELGDSALYLCASSEGHTNTEAFFGQGTRLTVV.

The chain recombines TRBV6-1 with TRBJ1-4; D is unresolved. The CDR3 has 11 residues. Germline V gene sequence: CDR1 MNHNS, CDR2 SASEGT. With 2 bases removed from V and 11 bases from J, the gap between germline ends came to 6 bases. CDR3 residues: CASSESRKLFF. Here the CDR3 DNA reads TGTGCCAGCAGTGAATCACGGAAACTGTTTTTT.

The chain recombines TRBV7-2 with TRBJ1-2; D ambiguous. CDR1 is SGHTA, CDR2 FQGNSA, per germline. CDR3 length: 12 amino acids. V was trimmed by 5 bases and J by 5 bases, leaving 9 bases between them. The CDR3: CASSRDWYGYTF. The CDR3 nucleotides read TGTGCCAGCAGCCGTGACTGGTATGGCTACACCTTC.

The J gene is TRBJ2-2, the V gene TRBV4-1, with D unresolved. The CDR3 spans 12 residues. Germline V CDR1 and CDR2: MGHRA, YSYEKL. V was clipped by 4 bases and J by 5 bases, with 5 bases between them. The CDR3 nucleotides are TGCGCCAGCAGCCTGAGTACCGGGGAGCTGTTTTTT. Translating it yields CASSLSTGELFF.

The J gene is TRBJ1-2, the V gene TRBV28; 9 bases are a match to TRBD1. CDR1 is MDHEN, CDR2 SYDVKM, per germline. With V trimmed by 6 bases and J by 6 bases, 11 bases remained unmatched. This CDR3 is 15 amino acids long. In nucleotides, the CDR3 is TGTGCCAGCAGCTCGGAAACAGGGGGCCGAGATGGCTACACCTTC. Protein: CASSSETGGRDGYTF.

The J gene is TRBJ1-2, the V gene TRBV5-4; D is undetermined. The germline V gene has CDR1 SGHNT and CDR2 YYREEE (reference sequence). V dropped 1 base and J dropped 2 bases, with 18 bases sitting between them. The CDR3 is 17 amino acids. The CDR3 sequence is CASSLKLPLAVNYGYTF. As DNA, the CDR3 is TGTGCCAGCAGCTTGAAATTGCCCCTGGCAGTCAACTATGGCTACACCTTC.

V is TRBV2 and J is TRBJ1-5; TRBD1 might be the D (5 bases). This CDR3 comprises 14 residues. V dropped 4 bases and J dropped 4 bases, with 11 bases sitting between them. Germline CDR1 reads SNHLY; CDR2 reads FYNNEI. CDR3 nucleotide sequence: TGTGCCAGCAGTGGTCAGGGCTATAATCAGCCCCAGCATTTT. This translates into CASSGQGYNQPQHF.

The CDR3 loop is CASSTEQYTEAFF. CDR3 bases: TGTGCCAGCTCAACAGAACAGTACACTGAAGCTTTCTTT. This rearrangement joins TRBV18 to TRBJ1-1; D remains ambiguous. CDR3 size: 13 residues. The V gene's germline CDR1 is KGHSH and CDR2 LQKENI. V lost 5 bases and J 3 bases, leaving 10 bases between the germline ends.

The DNA for the CDR3 is TGTGCCAGCAGTTACAGACGGGACTCCTACGAGCAGTACTTC. Its translation: CASSYRRDSYEQYF. The chain uses TRBV6-5 and TRBJ2-7, with D possibly matching TRBD2 (5 bases). Germline CDR1 MNHEY, CDR2 SVGAGI. With 2 bases removed from V and 0 bases from J, the gap between germline ends came to 8 bases. The CDR3 has 14 residues.

CDR3 in DNA: TGTGCCAGCAGGAACAGGGCTAACTCTGGAAACACCATATATTTT. It specifies CASRNRANSGNTIYF. The chain recombines TRBV6-1 with TRBJ1-3, with D possibly being TRBD1 (6 bases). The CDR3 loop spans 15 amino acids. Germline CDR1 reads MNHNS; CDR2 reads SASEGT. V was pared by 6 bases and J by 0 bases, with 12 bases between.

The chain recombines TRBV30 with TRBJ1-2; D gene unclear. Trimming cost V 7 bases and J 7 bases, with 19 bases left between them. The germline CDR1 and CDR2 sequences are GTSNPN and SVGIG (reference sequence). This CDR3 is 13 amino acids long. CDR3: CASLGTLTGGYTF. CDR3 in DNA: TGTGCCTCGTTAGGCACCCTAACGGGTGGCTACACCTTC. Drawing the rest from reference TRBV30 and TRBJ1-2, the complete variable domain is SQTIHQWPATLVQPVGSPLSLECTVEGTSNPNLYWYRQAAGRGLQLLFYSVGIGQISSEVPQNLSASRPQDRQFILSSKKLLLSDSGFYLCASLGTLTGGYTFGSGTRLTVV.

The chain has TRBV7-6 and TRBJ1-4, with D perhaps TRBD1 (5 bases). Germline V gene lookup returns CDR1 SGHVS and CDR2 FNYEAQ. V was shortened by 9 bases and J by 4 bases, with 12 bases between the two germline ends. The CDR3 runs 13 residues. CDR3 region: CASSGLSNEKLFF. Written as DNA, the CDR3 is TGTGCCAGTTCAGGGCTAAGTAATGAAAAACTGTTTTTT.

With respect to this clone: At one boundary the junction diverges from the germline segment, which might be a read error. The CDR3 DNA is TGTGCTAGCAGCTCCGGTGTTAAAGAGACCCAGTACTTC. Amino acids: CASSSGVKETQYF. J is TRBJ2-5 and V is TRBV7-7; D not resolved. The CDR3 is made up of 13 amino acids. Germline lookup yields CDR1 SSHAT and CDR2 FNYEAQ (reference sequence).

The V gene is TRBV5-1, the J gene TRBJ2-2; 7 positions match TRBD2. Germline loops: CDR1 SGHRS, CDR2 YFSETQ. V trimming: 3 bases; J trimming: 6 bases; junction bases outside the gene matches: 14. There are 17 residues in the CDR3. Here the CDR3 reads CASSSGGGSGFAGELFF. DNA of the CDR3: TGCGCCAGCAGCTCGGGTGGTGGTAGCGGGTTTGCCGGGGAGCTGTTTTTT.

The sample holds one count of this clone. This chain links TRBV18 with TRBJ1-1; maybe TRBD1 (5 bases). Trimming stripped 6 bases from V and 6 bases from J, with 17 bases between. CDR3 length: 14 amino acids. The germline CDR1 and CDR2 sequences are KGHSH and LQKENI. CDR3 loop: CASSLDRGDSEAFF. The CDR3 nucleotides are TGTGCCAGCTCCCTAGACAGAGGGGACTCTGAAGCTTTCTTT.

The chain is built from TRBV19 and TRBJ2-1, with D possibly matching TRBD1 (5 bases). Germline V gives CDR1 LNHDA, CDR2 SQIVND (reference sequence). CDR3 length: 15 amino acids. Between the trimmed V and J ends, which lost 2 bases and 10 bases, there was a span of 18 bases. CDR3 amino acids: CASSISWTPFIEQFF. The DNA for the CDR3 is TGTGCCAGTAGTATAAGTTGGACACCCTTCATCGAGCAGTTCTTC.

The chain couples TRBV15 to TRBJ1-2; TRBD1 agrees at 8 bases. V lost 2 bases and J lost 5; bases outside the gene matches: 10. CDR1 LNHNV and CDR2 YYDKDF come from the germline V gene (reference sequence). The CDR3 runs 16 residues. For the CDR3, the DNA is TGTGCCACCAGCAGACTGATCGGACAGGGATTTTATGGCTACACCTTC. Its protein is CATSRLIGQGFYGYTF.

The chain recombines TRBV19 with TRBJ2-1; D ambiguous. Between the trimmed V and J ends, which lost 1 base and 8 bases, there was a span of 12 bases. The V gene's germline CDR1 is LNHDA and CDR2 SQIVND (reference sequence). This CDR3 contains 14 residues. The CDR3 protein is CASSIVRSQDEQFF. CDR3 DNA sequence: TGTGCCAGTAGTATAGTGAGATCTCAGGATGAGCAGTTCTTC.

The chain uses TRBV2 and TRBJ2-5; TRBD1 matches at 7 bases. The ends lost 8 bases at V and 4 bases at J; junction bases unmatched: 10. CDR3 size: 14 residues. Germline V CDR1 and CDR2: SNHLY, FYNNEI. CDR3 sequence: CASANTRGLETQYF. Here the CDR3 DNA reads TGTGCCAGCGCGAACACGAGGGGGCTAGAGACCCAGTACTTC.

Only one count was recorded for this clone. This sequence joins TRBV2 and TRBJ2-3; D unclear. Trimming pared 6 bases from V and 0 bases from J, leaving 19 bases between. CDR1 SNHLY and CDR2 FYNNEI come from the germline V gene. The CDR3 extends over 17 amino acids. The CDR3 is CASSETTQFASTDTQYF. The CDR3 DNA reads TGTGCCAGCAGCGAAACTACGCAGTTTGCTAGCACAGATACGCAGTATTTT.

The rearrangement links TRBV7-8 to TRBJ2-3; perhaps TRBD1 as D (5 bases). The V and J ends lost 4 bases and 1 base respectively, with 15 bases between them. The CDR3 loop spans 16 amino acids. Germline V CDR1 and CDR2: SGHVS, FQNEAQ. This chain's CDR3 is CASSSQGDGGTDTQYF. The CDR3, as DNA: TGTGCCAGCAGCTCGCAGGGTGATGGTGGCACAGATACGCAGTATTTT.